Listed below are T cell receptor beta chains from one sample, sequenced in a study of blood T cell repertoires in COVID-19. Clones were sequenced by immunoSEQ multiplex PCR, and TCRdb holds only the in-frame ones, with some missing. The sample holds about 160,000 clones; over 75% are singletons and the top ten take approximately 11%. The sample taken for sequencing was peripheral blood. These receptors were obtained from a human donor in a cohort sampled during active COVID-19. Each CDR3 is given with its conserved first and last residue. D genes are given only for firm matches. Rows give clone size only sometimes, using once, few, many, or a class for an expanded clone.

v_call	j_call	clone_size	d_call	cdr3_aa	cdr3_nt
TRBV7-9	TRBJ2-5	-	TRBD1	CASSPPRDRGKETQYF	TGTGCCAGCAGCCCCCCCCGGGACAGGGGGAAAGAGACCCAGTACTTC
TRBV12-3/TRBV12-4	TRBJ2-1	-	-	CASEEYNEQFF	TGTGCCAGCGAGGAATACAATGAGCAGTTCTTC
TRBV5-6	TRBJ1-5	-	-	CASSKLDSEYSNQPQHF	TGTGCCAGCAGCAAACTTGACAGTGAATATAGCAATCAGCCCCAGCATTTT
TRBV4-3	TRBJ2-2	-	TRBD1	CASLPGQPNTGELFF	TGCGCCAGCTTACCGGGACAGCCGAACACCGGGGAGCTGTTTTTT
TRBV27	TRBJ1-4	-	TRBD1	CASSPPGWRGQKLFF	TGTGCCAGCAGCCCACCGGGCTGGAGGGGGCAAAAACTGTTTTTT
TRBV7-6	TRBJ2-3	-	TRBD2	CASSPTGLAATDTQYF	TGTGCCAGCAGCCCTACGGGACTAGCTGCCACAGATACGCAGTATTTT
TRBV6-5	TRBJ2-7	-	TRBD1	CASSYEGRGQGEQYF	TGTGCCAGCAGTTACGAGGGCAGGGGGCAGGGCGAGCAGTACTTC
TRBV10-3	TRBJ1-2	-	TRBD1	CAISDGQAVGYTF	TGTGCCATCAGTGATGGACAGGCTGTCGGCTACACCTTC
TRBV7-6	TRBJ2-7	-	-	CASTRGTGQNYEQYF	TGTGCCAGCACCAGGGGGACTGGGCAGAATTACGAGCAGTACTTC
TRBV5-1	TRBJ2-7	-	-	CASSRTADHEQYF	TGCGCCAGCAGCCGGACAGCAGACCACGAGCAGTACTTC
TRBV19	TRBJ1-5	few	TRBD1	CASSIDGQGANQPQHF	TGTGCCAGTAGTATAGATGGACAGGGGGCGAATCAGCCCCAGCATTTT
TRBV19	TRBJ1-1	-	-	CASSIGTLKEAFF	TGTGCCAGTAGTATCGGGACACTCAAGGAAGCTTTCTTT
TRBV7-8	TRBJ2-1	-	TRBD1	CASSQGAYNEQFF	TGTGCCAGCAGTCAGGGGGCCTACAATGAGCAGTTCTTC
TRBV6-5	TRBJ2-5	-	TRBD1	CASSYLDRGRETQYF	TGTGCCAGCAGTTACTTGGACAGGGGTCGAGAGACCCAGTACTTC
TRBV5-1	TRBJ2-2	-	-	CASTPTGSNTGELFF	TGCGCCAGCACTCCCACGGGGTCGAACACCGGGGAGCTGTTTTTT
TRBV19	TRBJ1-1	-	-	CASSPRGGVYWTEAFF	TGTGCCAGTAGTCCCCGGGGGGGTGTCTACTGGACTGAAGCTTTCTTT
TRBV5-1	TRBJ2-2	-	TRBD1	CASSQRTGIGGELFF	TGCGCCAGCAGCCAAAGGACAGGGATAGGCGGGGAGCTGTTTTTT
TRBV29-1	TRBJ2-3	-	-	CSFDSLRPGTDTQYF	TGCAGCTTTGACTCCTTGCGGCCAGGCACAGATACGCAGTATTTT
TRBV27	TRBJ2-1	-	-	CASSSMVRRDNEQFF	TGTGCCAGCAGTTCAATGGTGAGGAGAGACAATGAGCAGTTCTTC
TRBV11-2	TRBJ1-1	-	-	CASSLDASTEAFF	TGTGCCAGCAGCTTAGACGCCAGCACTGAAGCTTTCTTT
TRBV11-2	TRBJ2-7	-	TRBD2	CASSLGGLSTYEQYF	TGTGCCAGCAGCTTAGGGGGACTATCTACCTACGAGCAGTACTTC
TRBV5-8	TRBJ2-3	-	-	CASSLGLGLDTQYF	TGTGCCAGCAGCTTGGGACTAGGGTTGGATACGCAGTATTTT
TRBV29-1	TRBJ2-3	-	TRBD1	CSVEQGGTDTQYF	TGCAGCGTTGAACAGGGGGGCACAGATACGCAGTATTTT